These 14 T cell receptor beta chains share one sample of origin, sequenced in a study of blood T cells in healthy people across ages. For the second PCR, which ran for about 7 to 11 cycles, a sample-barcoded 5' primer and a J-beta primer mix were used. TCRdb processed the 5' RACE reads anew with MiXCR; each CDR3 protein has one entry. The sample yields about 670,000 distinct CDR3 sequences, 40% to 65% seen once. Sequenced sample: blood. The source of these receptors is an elderly woman in good health.

This sequence joins TRBV3-1 and TRBJ2-3, with a possible D match to TRBD2 (6 bases). CDR1 LGHDT and CDR2 YNNKEL come from the germline V gene (reference sequence). The CDR3 has 15 amino acids. V was cut by 7 bases and J by 0 bases, with 14 bases left in between. The CDR3 coding sequence is TGTGCCAGCACCCTCCGGACTACGAGCACAGATACGCAGTATTTT. This translates into CASTLRTTSTDTQYF.

The gene calls are TRBV27 and TRBJ2-1; D may be TRBD2 (6 bases). The CDR3 length is 13 residues. Germline CDR1 and CDR2: MNHEY and SMNVEV (reference sequence). V lost 7 bases, J lost 10 bases, and 17 bases lay in between. In nucleotides, the CDR3 is TGTGCCAGCAAGAGGCGGGGCAGCTACGAGCAGTTCTTC. Translating gives CASKRRGSYEQFF.

This clonotype was counted many times. The chain recombines TRBV9 with TRBJ2-7; maybe TRBD1 (5 bases). V lost 7 bases and J lost 0, with 14 bases in between. The germline CDR1 and CDR2 sequences are SGDLS and YYNGEE. The CDR3 runs 14 residues. CDR3 amino acids: CASPGADGSYEQYF. As DNA, the CDR3 is TGTGCCAGCCCTGGGGCGGATGGCTCCTACGAGCAGTACTTC.

The chain is built from TRBV29-1 and TRBJ2-1; maybe TRBD2 (5 bases). This CDR3 is 12 amino acids long. Germline V gives CDR1 SQVTM, CDR2 ANQGSEA. Trimming left V 3 bases short and J 6 bases short, with 9 bases between. CDR3 region: CSVDPRGNEQFF. The CDR3 DNA follows: TGCAGCGTTGACCCCCGGGGCAATGAGCAGTTCTTC.

The chain joins TRBV7-9 to TRBJ2-7; 8 bases map to TRBD1. The CDR3 has 16 amino acids. The V gene end was trimmed by 4 bases and the J gene end by 6 bases; junction bases not matched to a gene: 14. Germline V gives CDR1 SEHNR, CDR2 FQNEAQ (reference sequence). This CDR3 is CASSSSAADRVSEQYF. In DNA, the CDR3 is TGTGCCAGCAGCTCGTCGGCCGCGGACAGGGTTTCCGAGCAGTACTTC.

This clonotype was detected only a few times. The chain is built from TRBV7-8 and TRBJ2-5; D unclear. Trimming stripped 2 bases from V and 7 bases from J, with 8 bases between. This CDR3 spans 12 amino acids. Germline CDR1 reads SGHVS; CDR2 reads FQNEAQ. The CDR3 nucleotides are TGTGCCAGCAGCTTACCCCCTAGGACCCAGTACTTC. Translating gives CASSLPPRTQYF.

Turning to this clonotype: The junction and the germline gene differ at one end; a read error may be behind it. This chain connects TRBV9 to TRBJ2-3, with 7 bases that match TRBD1. The CDR3 covers 15 residues. CDR1 SGDLS and CDR2 YYNGEE come from the germline V gene. The CDR3 DNA follows: TGCGCCAGCAGTGCCGGGACAGTTAGCTCAGATACGCAGTATTTT. Protein product: CASSAGTVSSDTQYF. Full variable domain (rest looked up from reference TRBV9 and TRBJ2-3): DSGVTQTPKHLITATGQRVTLRCSPRSGDLSVYWYQQSLDQGLQFLIQYYNGEERAKGNILERFSAQQFPDLHSELNLSSLELGDSALYFCASSAGTVSSDTQYFGPGTRLTVL.

V usage is TRBV20-1 and J usage is TRBJ1-5, with 10 bases that match TRBD1. There are 13 residues in the CDR3. Trimming cost V 3 bases and J 6 bases; bases outside gene matches: 2. Germline V CDR1 and CDR2: DFQATT, SNEGSKA (reference sequence). The CDR3 is CSASRDRGQPQHF. The CDR3 DNA reads TGCAGTGCTAGCCGGGACAGGGGTCAGCCCCAGCATTTT.

This clonotype appeared many times. This sequence joins TRBV12-3 or TRBV12-4 and TRBJ2-3; 7 nucleotides match TRBD1. V lost 6 bases, J lost 5 bases, and 8 bases stayed unmatched. The CDR3 covers 14 residues. The CDR3 protein is CASSLSSGGDTQYF. CDR3 nucleotide sequence: TGTGCCAGCAGCTTATCATCAGGGGGAGATACGCAGTATTTT.

On this clonotype: One end of the junction is discordant with germline, which a read error may explain. This rearrangement joins TRBV12-3 or TRBV12-4 to TRBJ2-2; weak D call: TRBD2 (5 bases). The CDR3 runs 14 residues. CDR3: CASSLNPLTGERFF. The CDR3 nucleotides are TGTGCCAGCAGTTTAAATCCCCTGACCGGGGAGCGGTTTTTT.

This clonotype has more than one count but fewer than ten. The chain uses TRBV29-1 and TRBJ2-1, with TRBD1 matching 9 bases. The J segment lost 5 bases and the V segment lost 6 bases, leaving 8 bases of the junction unmatched. The CDR3 consists of 14 residues. Looked up from germline, CDR1 is SQVTM and CDR2 is ANQGSEA. CDR3 loop: CSVRDRGFDNEQFF. DNA for the CDR3: TGCAGCGTGCGTGACAGGGGGTTTGACAATGAGCAGTTCTTC.

This clonotype was observed a few times. The chain links TRBV25-1 to TRBJ1-5, with a weak D call TRBD1 (5 bases). The CDR3 length is 12 residues. Germline values: CDR1 MGHDK, CDR2 SYGVNS. V lost 8 bases, J lost 5 bases, and 10 bases lay in between. CDR3 sequence (DNA): TGTGCCAGCTGGGACGGATATCAGCCCCAGCATTTT. This translates into CASWDGYQPQHF.

The gene calls are TRBV20-1 and TRBJ1-5; the D gene is possibly TRBD1 (5 bases). This CDR3 contains 15 residues. Germline V gene sequence: CDR1 DFQATT, CDR2 SNEGSKA (reference sequence). V lost 6 bases and J 5 bases, leaving 20 bases between the germline ends. In DNA form, the CDR3 reads TGCAGTGCCGGGCGGACGGGGCCGGATGATCAGCCCCAGCATTTT. Its protein is CSAGRTGPDDQPQHF.

There are many counts of this clonotype. The chain combines TRBV18 with TRBJ2-1; no clear D gene. Trimming cost V 3 bases and J 11 bases, with 8 bases left between them. CDR3 length equals 11 residues. Germline V CDR1 and CDR2: KGHSH, LQKENI. The CDR3 region has the DNA TGTGCCAGCTCACCCGACGAGCAGCAGTTCTTC. As protein: CASSPDEQQFF.